This passage covers 14 T cell receptor beta chains from one sample sequenced in a study of blood T cell repertoires in COVID-19. Clones were sequenced by immunoSEQ multiplex PCR, and TCRdb holds only the in-frame ones, with some missing. This sample has roughly 200,000 clones; less than 85% occur once, and the top ten carry approximately 13%. Sequencing was carried out using peripheral blood. All receptors derive from a man in his forties or fifties who had recovered from COVID-19.

This clone was seen only once. This chain uses TRBV12-3 or TRBV12-4 with TRBJ1-2; no clear D gene. The CDR3 covers 12 residues. V was pared by 7 bases and J by 8 bases, with 14 bases between. CDR3 DNA: TGTGCCAGCATGAACGGGATTGGAGGCTACACCTTC. This sequence encodes CASMNGIGGYTF.

This rearrangement joins TRBV19 to TRBJ2-7, with D hard to call. V lost 2 bases, J lost 6 bases, and 14 bases lay in between. Germline V CDR1 and CDR2: LNHDA, SQIVND (reference sequence). This CDR3 has 14 amino acids. The CDR3 DNA follows: TGTGCCAGTAGTATAAAGGCGAGCGTAGCCGAGCAGTACTTC. Its protein product is CASSIKASVAEQYF.

The chain combines TRBV10-3 with TRBJ2-1, with D maybe TRBD2 (6 bases). CDR3 length: 12 residues. Between the trimmed V and J ends, which lost 7 bases and 6 bases, there was a span of 10 bases. Germline V gene lookup returns CDR1 ENHRY and CDR2 SYGVKD. The CDR3 nucleotides are TGTGCCATCAAGGCCGGGGGCAATGAGCAGTTCTTC. Encoded protein: CAIKAGGNEQFF.

V is TRBV5-1 and J is TRBJ2-1, with 9 bases identical to TRBD2. The CDR3 has 14 residues. Per the germline V gene, CDR1 is SGHRS and CDR2 is YFSETQ. Trimming took 4 bases from V and 5 from J; bases not matched to a gene: 4. Here the CDR3 reads CASSIGTSNNEQFF. DNA of the CDR3: TGCGCCAGCAGCATCGGGACTAGCAACAATGAGCAGTTCTTC.

The rearrangement joins TRBV3-1 (or the pseudogene TRBV3-2) to TRBJ2-5, with D possibly matching TRBD1 (6 bases). The V end lost 0 bases, the J end lost 2 bases, and 10 bases lay between the germline ends. The CDR3 has 15 amino acids. Germline V gene lookup returns CDR1 LGHDT and CDR2 YNNKEL (reference sequence). Written as DNA, the CDR3 is TGTGCCAGCAGCCAAGATTGGACAGTACAAGAGACCCAGTACTTC. This encodes CASSQDWTVQETQYF.

The chain combines TRBV10-3 with TRBJ2-7; TRBD1 might be the D (5 bases). Trimming removed 2 bases at V and 5 bases at J, with 10 bases between. The CDR3 contains 13 residues. Germline-derived CDR1 and CDR2 are ENHRY and SYGVKD. CDR3 residues: CAISEDSSDEQYF. Here the CDR3 DNA reads TGTGCCATCAGTGAGGACAGTAGTGACGAGCAGTACTTC.

The chain links TRBV4-3 to TRBJ2-3; D gene unclear. There are 13 residues in the CDR3. Germline V lookup: CDR1 LGHNA, CDR2 YSLEER. Trimming took 3 bases from V and 4 from J, leaving 8 bases between them. DNA for the CDR3: TGCGCCAGCAGCCAGAGGCCGGCAGATACGCAGTATTTT. Translation gives CASSQRPADTQYF.

The J gene is TRBJ2-3, the V gene TRBV28, with 7 bases identical to TRBD2. Per the germline V gene, CDR1 is MDHEN and CDR2 is SYDVKM. The CDR3 is made up of 16 amino acids. The V gene end was trimmed by 1 base and the J gene end by 0 bases; junction bases not matched to a gene: 4. This chain's CDR3 is CASSLSGSGSTDTQYF. The CDR3 nucleotides are TGTGCCAGCAGTTTATCTGGTAGCGGGAGCACAGATACGCAGTATTTT.

The chain couples TRBV19 to TRBJ2-1, with 8 nucleotides matching TRBD1. The J segment lost 4 bases and the V segment lost 5 bases, leaving 4 bases of the junction unmatched. Germline loops: CDR1 LNHDA, CDR2 SQIVND (reference sequence). This CDR3 contains 14 residues. CDR3 region: CASSRQGAYNEQFF. CDR3 nucleotide sequence: TGTGCCAGTAGTCGGCAGGGGGCGTACAATGAGCAGTTCTTC.

This clone turned up a few times. The chain has TRBV6-2 or TRBV6-3 and TRBJ2-7; the D is unclear. The germline V gene encodes CDR1 MNHEY and CDR2 SVGEGT. This CDR3 has 14 residues. Deletions cut 0 bases from V and 5 bases from J, with 11 bases between. The CDR3 nucleotides are TGTGCCAGCAGTTACTCGTCTTTTAGCCACGAGCAGTACTTC. This translates into CASSYSSFSHEQYF.

This clone was recorded a few times. The chain employs TRBV28 and TRBJ2-5; 9 bases are shared with TRBD1. V lost 6 bases, J lost 4 bases, and 12 bases stayed unmatched. Germline lookup yields CDR1 MDHEN and CDR2 SYDVKM. This CDR3 has 16 amino acids. The CDR3 spells CASRTTGQGSGETQYF. The CDR3, as DNA: TGTGCCAGCAGAACCACGGGACAGGGATCGGGAGAGACCCAGTACTTC.

The chain recombines TRBV11-2 with TRBJ1-1, with 9 nucleotides matching TRBD1. Trimming removed 1 base from V and 10 bases from J; junction bases left unmatched: 4. Looked up from germline, CDR1 is SGHAT and CDR2 is FQNNGV. The CDR3 has 13 amino acids. The CDR3: CASSLAGTGLAFF. CDR3 in DNA: TGTGCCAGCAGCTTAGCCGGGACAGGGTTAGCTTTCTTT. Full variable domain (rest looked up from reference TRBV11-2 and TRBJ1-1): EAGVAQSPRYKIIEKRQSVAFWCNPISGHATLYWYQQILGQGPKLLIQFQNNGVVDDSQLPKDRFSAERLKGVDSTLKIQPAKLEDSAVYLCASSLAGTGLAFFGQGTRLTVV.

This clone was observed a single time. The chain links TRBV3-1 (or the pseudogene TRBV3-2) to TRBJ1-1; D ambiguous. There are 13 residues in the CDR3. The ends were cut back, 1 base at V and 6 bases at J, with 9 bases in the middle. In germline, CDR1 is LGHDT, CDR2 YNNKEL (reference sequence). Here the CDR3 reads CASSQVAGSEAFF. The DNA of the CDR3 is TGTGCCAGCAGCCAAGTGGCGGGGTCTGAAGCTTTCTTT.

The CDR3 region has the DNA TGTGCCAGCAGCCAAAGCAGGGGGGCACTCGAAAAACTGTTTTTT. This gives the protein CASSQSRGALEKLFF. V gene TRBV7-9 combines with J gene TRBJ1-4; 7 bases line up with TRBD1. The CDR3 covers 15 residues. V was clipped by 5 bases and J by 8 bases; unmatched bases: 11. Germline V gives CDR1 SEHNR, CDR2 FQNEAQ (reference sequence).